Listed here are 31 T cell receptor beta chains from one sample, sequenced in a study of blood T cells in healthy people across ages. Through a sample-barcoded 5' primer and a J-beta primer mix, a second PCR was run for roughly 6 to 11 cycles. TCRdb independently ran MiXCR on the 5' RACE reads; one entry per CDR3 protein. The table shows over 1,500,000 distinct CDR3 sequences, with approximately 40% occurring only once. Sequencing input: blood. Every receptor here comes from a human donor in good health.

Ten or more counts support this clonotype. The chain recombines TRBV12-3 or TRBV12-4 with TRBJ2-5; D perhaps matches TRBD2 (5 bases). The ends were cut back, 3 bases at V and 5 bases at J, with 10 bases in the middle. The CDR3 loop spans 13 amino acids. CDR3 DNA: TGTGCCAGCAGTTTTGGGCGAGGGGAGACCCAGTACTTC. Translating it yields CASSFGRGETQYF.

This clonotype was recorded a few times. The chain combines TRBV12-3 or TRBV12-4 with TRBJ1-6; 7 bases are shared with TRBD1. The CDR3 totals 15 residues. Trimming took 3 bases from V and 7 from J; bases not matched to a gene: 6. CDR3 residues: CASSLSPTGNSPLHF. CDR3 DNA: TGTGCCAGCAGTTTGAGCCCGACAGGGAATTCACCCCTCCACTTT.

This chain joins TRBV4-2 and TRBJ1-3; no definite D call. Germline V CDR1 and CDR2: LGHNA, YNFKEQ. The CDR3 is 16 residues long. V gave up 1 base and J gave up 0 bases, with 10 bases separating them. The CDR3 sequence is CASSQGERSSGNTIYF. Written as DNA, the CDR3 is TGTGCCAGCAGCCAAGGGGAAAGGAGCTCTGGAAACACCATATATTTT.

This clonotype was seen only a few times. The J gene is TRBJ2-1, the V gene TRBV4-2; either TRBD1 or TRBD2 may supply D (5 bases each). Trimming removed 0 bases at V and 2 bases at J, with 11 bases between. CDR3 length: 16 residues. From germline, CDR1 is LGHNA and CDR2 YNFKEQ. CDR3 bases: TGTGCCAGCAGCCAAGAGCCCCGGGGACCCTACAATGAGCAGTTCTTC. Translating it yields CASSQEPRGPYNEQFF.

The chain has TRBV7-3 and TRBJ1-1, with D perhaps TRBD1 (5 bases). V gave up 1 base and J gave up 1 base, with 10 bases separating them. Germline assignment: CDR1 SGHTA and CDR2 FQGTGA. This CDR3 region has 15 residues. The CDR3 bases are TGTGCCAGCAGCTTAAATCAGGGTTGGAACACTGAAGCTTTCTTT. Amino acid sequence: CASSLNQGWNTEAFF.

This clonotype has more than one count but fewer than ten. The CDR3 DNA is TGTGCCAGCAGCTTGGTGGACACTGACTACGAGCAGTACTTC. It translates to CASSLVDTDYEQYF. The chain joins TRBV7-9 to TRBJ2-5, with D tentatively TRBD1 (5 bases). The closer fit of TRBJ2-7 to the DNA end suggests the J call may be wrong. CDR1 and CDR2 from the germline V gene are SEHNR and FQNEAQ (reference sequence). This CDR3 contains 14 residues.

This clonotype has only a few counts. V is TRBV7-2 and J is TRBJ2-7; no definite D call. Germline V gene sequence: CDR1 SGHTA, CDR2 FQGNSA. V lost 5 bases and J lost 0, with 11 bases in between. The CDR3 has 14 residues. This chain's CDR3 is CASSPGISSYEQYF. The DNA of the CDR3 is TGTGCCAGCAGCCCTGGGATCTCCTCCTACGAGCAGTACTTC.

V gene TRBV20-1 combines with J gene TRBJ2-7, with D uncertain. Germline V gene data show CDR1 as DFQATT and CDR2 as SNEGSKA (reference sequence). Between the trimmed V and J ends, which lost 6 bases and 6 bases, there was a span of 18 bases. The CDR3 length is 13 residues. CDR3 sequence (DNA): TGCAGTGCCCTATCGTACGACCTCTCCGAGCAGTACTTC. Its protein is CSALSYDLSEQYF.

This CDR3 reads CSAKGGGPNTEAFF. The CDR3 nucleotides read TGCAGTGCTAAGGGGGGGGGCCCGAACACTGAAGCTTTCTTT. This chain uses TRBV20-1 with TRBJ1-1; D perhaps matches TRBD1 (6 bases). Germline CDR1 and CDR2: DFQATT and SNEGSKA (reference sequence). The CDR3 length is 14 residues. Trimming stripped 4 bases from V and 1 base from J, with 13 bases between.

The V call is TRBV11-2, the J call TRBJ1-2; TRBD1 might be the D (6 bases). CDR1 and CDR2 from the germline V gene are SGHAT and FQNNGV. Trimming took off 6 bases at V and 7 bases at J, with 12 bases between the two ends. CDR3 length: 12 residues. DNA for the CDR3: TGTGCCAGCAGTTGCGGGGGCTCTGGCTACACCTTC. Translation gives CASSCGGSGYTF.

Of note for this clonotype: This clone may be a read error of a much larger clone one base away. The V and J genes are TRBV7-9 and TRBJ2-3; 10 nucleotides line up with TRBD2. Losses at the gene ends were 3 bases for V and 3 bases for J; bases not matched to a gene: 3. The length of the CDR3 is 15 residues. Per germline, CDR1 SEHNR and CDR2 FQNEAQ (reference sequence). The CDR3, as DNA: TGTGCCAGCAGCTTCGGGACTAGCGAAACAGATACGCAGTATTTT. It specifies CASSFGTSETDTQYF.

The CDR3 sequence is CASGSIMGYQAETQYF. The CDR3 bases are TGTGCTAGTGGTTCAATTATGGGATATCAGGCGGAGACCCAGTACTTC. V gene TRBV12-5 combines with J gene TRBJ2-5; D unclear. The CDR3 spans 16 residues. Germline CDR1 reads LGHNT; CDR2 reads FRNRAP. V lost 4 bases and J lost 5, with 20 bases in between. The full variable domain, rest sourced from reference TRBV12-5 and TRBJ2-5, is DARVTQTPRHKVTEMGQEVTMRCQPILGHNTVFWYRQTMMQGLELLAYFRNRAPLDDSGMPKDRFSAEMPDATLATLKIQPSEPRDSAVYFCASGSIMGYQAETQYFGPGTRLLVL.

The sample holds a few counts of this clonotype. The chain carries TRBV7-8 and TRBJ1-2, with TRBD1 identical over 7 bases. Germline lookup yields CDR1 SGHVS and CDR2 FQNEAQ. The trim removed 4 bases at V and 6 bases at J, leaving 11 bases unmatched. The CDR3 covers 15 residues. The CDR3 region is CASSSTPQGGNGYTF. In DNA, the CDR3 is TGTGCCAGCAGCTCGACACCTCAGGGGGGGAATGGCTACACCTTC.

This chain connects TRBV5-1 to TRBJ2-7; 9 bases map to TRBD1. Germline CDR1 is SGHRS and CDR2 is YFSETQ. Trimming cost V 0 bases and J 5 bases; bases outside gene matches: 9. The CDR3 runs 16 residues. This CDR3 is CASSLAVGTGLNEQYF. The CDR3 nucleotides are TGCGCCAGCAGCTTGGCCGTGGGGACAGGGCTCAACGAGCAGTACTTC. Full variable domain (remainder filled in from reference TRBV5-1 and TRBJ2-7): KAGVTQTPRYLIKTRGQQVTLSCSPISGHRSVSWYQQTPGQGLQFLFEYFSETQRNKGNFPGRFSGRQFSNSRSEMNVSTLELGDSALYLCASSLAVGTGLNEQYFGPGTRLTVT.

This clonotype was seen repeatedly, ten times or more. This sequence joins TRBV29-1 and TRBJ2-7; unclear D gene. This CDR3 region has 13 residues. Germline assignment: CDR1 SQVTM and CDR2 ANQGSEA. Trimming took 3 bases from V and 0 from J, leaving 9 bases between them. CDR3 nucleotides: TGCAGCGTTGATGCCGAGAGCTCCTACGAGCAGTACTTC. It encodes CSVDAESSYEQYF.

This clonotype was recorded a few times. The J gene is TRBJ2-7, the V gene TRBV7-2; unclear D gene. CDR3 length: 12 residues. The V end was cut by 3 bases, the J end by 6 bases, with 9 bases between. The germline V gene has CDR1 SGHTA and CDR2 FQGNSA. For the CDR3, the DNA is TGTGCCAGCAGCTTCCTTTACGGCGAGCAGTACTTC. Amino acids: CASSFLYGEQYF.

V usage is TRBV30 and J usage is TRBJ2-3; a possible D gene is TRBD1 (6 bases). Germline values: CDR1 GTSNPN, CDR2 SVGIG (reference sequence). This CDR3 is built from 14 residues. V was shortened by 0 bases and J by 1 base, with 8 bases between the two germline ends. In DNA, the CDR3 is TGTGCCTGGAGTGTACAGGGAGGCACAGATACGCAGTATTTT. Its protein is CAWSVQGGTDTQYF.

The J gene is TRBJ2-3, the V gene TRBV29-1, with 7 bases matching TRBD1. Germline V gene lookup returns CDR1 SQVTM and CDR2 ANQGSEA. With 7 bases clipped from V and 2 bases from J, the junction kept 12 bases outside the gene matches. The CDR3 runs 15 residues. CDR3 bases: TGCAGCGCCGCCCTGGGACAGCGCTACACAGATACGCAGTATTTT. It yields the protein CSAALGQRYTDTQYF.

This clonotype was counted only a few times. This sequence joins TRBV4-3 and TRBJ2-3; D perhaps matches TRBD1 (5 bases). The CDR3 extends over 16 amino acids. CDR1 is LGHNA and CDR2 is YSLEER in the germline V gene. V lost 3 bases and J 0 bases, leaving 13 bases between the germline ends. The CDR3 coding sequence is TGCGCCAGCAGCCAGGACACAGCAACAAGCACAGATACGCAGTATTTT. Its translation is CASSQDTATSTDTQYF.

This clonotype has just a few counts. The chain recombines TRBV29-1 with TRBJ2-6; D ambiguous. Germline V gives CDR1 SQVTM, CDR2 ANQGSEA. Trimming removed 3 bases from V and 1 base from J, with 7 bases in between. The CDR3 spans 14 residues. The CDR3 nucleotides are TGCAGCGTTGATGGACGTTCTGGGGCCAACGTCCTGACTTTC. Its translation is CSVDGRSGANVLTF.

This rearrangement joins TRBV4-1 to TRBJ2-3; D is unclear. The ends were cut back, 0 bases at V and 6 bases at J, with 7 bases in the middle. The CDR3 extends over 13 amino acids. Germline lookup yields CDR1 MGHRA and CDR2 YSYEKL. The CDR3 region has the DNA TGCGCCAGCAGCCAAGATTTCGGGGATACGCAGTATTTT. Its translation is CASSQDFGDTQYF.

This clonotype was seen a single time. The V call is TRBV5-1, the J call TRBJ1-1; D remains ambiguous. The CDR3 covers 15 residues. Germline V lookup: CDR1 SGHRS, CDR2 YFSETQ. V lost 4 bases and J lost 6, with 19 bases in between. The CDR3 spells CASSSRITGRAEAFF. The CDR3 DNA sequence: TGCGCCAGCAGCAGCCGAATAACGGGGAGGGCTGAAGCTTTCTTT.

V is TRBV6-6 and J is TRBJ2-3; TRBD1 might be the D (5 bases). The germline gives CDR1 MNHNY, CDR2 SVGAGI (reference sequence). The V end lost 2 bases, the J end lost 0 bases, and 12 bases lay between the germline ends. The CDR3 has 16 residues. CDR3 in amino acids: CASSYGAITSTDTQYF. The CDR3 region has the DNA TGTGCCAGCAGTTACGGGGCCATCACTAGCACAGATACGCAGTATTTT.

The chain is built from TRBV7-9 and TRBJ1-6; TRBD1 agrees at 7 bases. V gave up 5 bases and J gave up 10 bases; unmatched junction bases: 11. Germline V gives CDR1 SEHNR, CDR2 FQNEAQ (reference sequence). CDR3 size: 15 residues. DNA for the CDR3: TGTGCCAGCAGCCACGTACAGGGGTTAGGGTCACCCCTCCACTTT. It translates to CASSHVQGLGSPLHF. Full variable domain (rest looked up from reference TRBV7-9 and TRBJ1-6): DTGVSQNPRHKITKRGQNVTFRCDPISEHNRLYWYRQTLGQGPEFLTYFQNEAQLEKSRLLSDRFSAERPKGSFSTLEIQRTEQGDSAMYLCASSHVQGLGSPLHFGNGTRLTVT.

This chain links TRBV4-3 with TRBJ2-1, with D possibly called TRBD1 or TRBD2 (5 bases each). The V end was cut by 2 bases, the J end by 5 bases, with 16 bases between. The CDR3 contains 16 residues. Germline lookup yields CDR1 LGHNA and CDR2 YSLEER. The CDR3 sequence: CASSQYLEGRDNEQFF. The CDR3 region has the DNA TGCGCCAGCAGCCAATATCTTGAGGGGCGGGACAATGAGCAGTTCTTC.

This chain uses TRBV5-1 with TRBJ2-3, with 7 nucleotides matching TRBD2. Germline CDR1 and CDR2: SGHRS and YFSETQ. The CDR3 is made up of 15 amino acids. The junction had 8 bases not matched to a gene; V was cut back by 2 bases and J by 5 bases. CDR3 sequence: CASSLSGGRGDTQYF. DNA for the CDR3: TGCGCCAGCAGCTTATCGGGGGGACGGGGAGATACGCAGTATTTT.

This clonotype appeared a few times. The chain combines TRBV7-2 with TRBJ1-2, with D possibly matching TRBD1 (5 bases). V was clipped by 9 bases and J by 8 bases, with 13 bases between them. Germline assignment: CDR1 SGHTA and CDR2 FQGNSA. The CDR3 is made up of 11 amino acids. CDR3 sequence: CASQGAWGYTF. CDR3 DNA sequence: TGTGCCAGTCAAGGGGCGTGGGGCTACACCTTC.

This clonotype has at least ten counts. CDR3 region: CASSLPRGPGGYGEQYF. The DNA for the CDR3 is TGTGCCAGCAGCTTACCCCGGGGCCCCGGGGGTTATGGCGAGCAGTACTTC. The rearrangement uses TRBV7-8 and TRBJ2-7, with D possibly TRBD2 on 6 matching bases. The CDR3 is made up of 17 amino acids. Trimming removed 2 bases from V and 6 bases from J, with 23 bases in between. The germline V gene encodes CDR1 SGHVS and CDR2 FQNEAQ.

The chain employs TRBV6-6 and TRBJ2-3; D is ambiguous. V dropped 0 bases and J dropped 2 bases, with 9 bases sitting between them. This CDR3 has 15 residues. Germline V gene lookup returns CDR1 MNHNY and CDR2 SVGAGI (reference sequence). CDR3 sequence reads: CASSYSSKPTDTQYF. The CDR3 nucleotides are TGTGCCAGCAGTTACTCTTCCAAACCCACAGATACGCAGTATTTT.

The V call is TRBV7-2, the J call TRBJ1-2; D call uncertain. CDR3 size: 14 residues. CDR1 SGHTA and CDR2 FQGNSA come from the germline V gene. V was trimmed by 1 base and J by 1 base, leaving 7 bases between them. In DNA, the CDR3 is TGTGCCAGCAGCTTAGTGCCGGATAACTATGGCTACACCTTC. Its translation is CASSLVPDNYGYTF.

This chain links TRBV5-1 with TRBJ1-1; a weak D match, TRBD1 (6 bases). Germline CDR1 SGHRS, CDR2 YFSETQ. The CDR3 consists of 15 residues. The V and J ends lost 4 bases and 6 bases respectively, with 19 bases between them. The CDR3 sequence is CASSNTANRVSEAFF. The CDR3 region has the DNA TGCGCCAGCAGCAACACAGCAAACAGGGTTTCTGAAGCTTTCTTT. The full variable domain, with the rest looked up from reference TRBV5-1 and TRBJ1-1, is KAGVTQTPRYLIKTRGQQVTLSCSPISGHRSVSWYQQTPGQGLQFLFEYFSETQRNKGNFPGRFSGRQFSNSRSEMNVSTLELGDSALYLCASSNTANRVSEAFFGQGTRLTVV.